This TCR beta chain was captured in a study of blood T cell repertoires in COVID-19. The CDR3 length is 21 residues. Membership in each cohort depended on participant-reported clinical history. Using immunoSEQ multiplex PCR, the repertoire was profiled, and TCRdb retains in-frame clones only, with some absent. The sample yields 200,000 to 250,000 clones, 80% to 90% seen once. The sequencing input was PBMCs or T cells enriched from blood (not recorded which). The sequence was collected from a young man with acute COVID-19. The chain is built from TRBV21-1 and TRBJ2-2; the table gives TRBD2 as D, unverified against the DNA. TRBV21-1 is classified as a pseudogene. CDR3 nucleotides: TGTGCCAGCACACGGACTTGGGGTAGGTCACTAGCGGGAGGGAGCACCGGGGAGCTGTTTTTT. This gives the protein CASTRTWGRSLAGGSTGELFF.